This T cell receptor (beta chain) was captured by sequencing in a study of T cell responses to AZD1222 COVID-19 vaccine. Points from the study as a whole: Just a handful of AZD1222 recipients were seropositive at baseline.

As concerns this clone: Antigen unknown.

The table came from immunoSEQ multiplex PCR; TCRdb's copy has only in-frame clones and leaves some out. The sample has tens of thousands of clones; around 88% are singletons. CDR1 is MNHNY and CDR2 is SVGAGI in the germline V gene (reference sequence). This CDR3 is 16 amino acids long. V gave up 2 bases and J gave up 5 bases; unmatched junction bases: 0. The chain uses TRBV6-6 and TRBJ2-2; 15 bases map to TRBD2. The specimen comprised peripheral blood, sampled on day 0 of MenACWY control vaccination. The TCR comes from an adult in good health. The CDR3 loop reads CASSYGTSGGTGELFF. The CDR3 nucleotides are TGTGCCAGCAGTTACGGGACTAGCGGGGGGACCGGGGAGCTGTTTTTT.